The next 13 T cell receptor beta chains were all read from a single sample in a study of control samples from healthy donors and cancer patients (TCRdb year 2020). The receptor library was made with the immunoSEQ multiplex PCR assay. TCRdb provides this immuneACCESS table in a form limited to in-frame rearrangements. Some clones are lacking; in checked studies, under half of them reflect an unresolved V gene, and why the rest are absent is not known. For this sample the table gives approximately 130,000 clones, of which 87% were detected only once. Around 8.7% of the sample is taken by the ten largest. Material for sequencing was blood. The source of these receptors is a man aged 40-50 years in good health.

This chain's CDR3 is CASSLVSQETQYF. The CDR3 DNA reads as TGTGCCAGCAGCTTAGTATCCCAAGAGACCCAGTACTTC. The chain recombines TRBV7-9 with TRBJ2-5, with D unresolved. CDR1 and CDR2 (germline): SEHNR, FQNEAQ (reference sequence). Trimming left V 1 base short and J 1 base short, with 4 bases between. The CDR3 sequence is 13 residues long.

This clone was picked up a small number of times. The V and J genes are TRBV11-3 and TRBJ2-1; maybe TRBD1 (6 bases). The CDR3 consists of 14 residues. Germline V lookup: CDR1 SGHNT, CDR2 YENEEA. Trimming removed 3 bases at V and 9 bases at J, with 15 bases between. The CDR3 DNA reads as TGTGCCAGCAGCTTTCTGGGGGCCCGGGGTGAGCAGTTCTTC. It encodes CASSFLGARGEQFF.

The chain carries TRBV29-1 and TRBJ1-1, with a tentative D call TRBD1 (6 bases). Trimming removed 6 bases at V and 0 bases at J, with 14 bases between. Per germline, CDR1 SQVTM and CDR2 ANQGSEA. The CDR3 has 14 amino acids. The CDR3 spells CSVPRGALNTEAFF. In nucleotides, the CDR3 is TGCAGCGTCCCCCGGGGGGCCTTGAACACTGAAGCTTTCTTT.

This chain uses TRBV21-1 with TRBJ2-5; the D call TRBD2 from the table was never checked on the DNA. TRBV21-1 is a pseudogene segment. The CDR3 spans 20 residues. CDR3 sequence reads: CASSKGPPGGQGLYQETQYF. The CDR3 nucleotides read TGTGCCAGCAGCAAAGGACCCCCCGGGGGGCAGGGGCTGTACCAAGAGACCCAGTACTTC.

The chain is built from TRBV10-3 and TRBJ1-6; D uncertain. The germline V gene has CDR1 ENHRY and CDR2 SYGVKD. V lost 4 bases to trimming and J lost 2 bases, with 9 bases between them. This CDR3 spans 15 amino acids. The CDR3 nucleotides read TGTGCCATCAGTGGGCATCCAACCTATAATTCACCCCTCCACTTT. This translates into CAISGHPTYNSPLHF.

This rearrangement joins TRBV3-1 (or the pseudogene TRBV3-2) to TRBJ2-1; TRBD2 aligns across 7 bases. CDR3 length: 16 amino acids. In germline, CDR1 is LGHDT, CDR2 YNNKEL (reference sequence). J lost 8 bases, V lost 0 bases, and 10 bases had no gene match. CDR3 loop: CASSQDTLRGSDEQFF. The CDR3 coding sequence is TGTGCCAGCAGCCAAGATACCCTGCGGGGGAGCGATGAGCAGTTCTTC.

The chain links TRBV11-2 to TRBJ2-5; 13 bases map to TRBD2. Germline CDR1 is SGHAT and CDR2 is FQNNGV. The J segment lost 6 bases and the V segment lost 5 bases, leaving 12 bases of the junction unmatched. This CDR3 spans 17 amino acids. This CDR3 reads CASSNSRTSGGSKTQYF. In DNA, the CDR3 is TGTGCCAGCAGCAATTCTCGGACTAGCGGGGGATCGAAGACCCAGTACTTC.

The V and J genes are TRBV5-4 and TRBJ2-5; 11 nucleotides line up with TRBD2. CDR3 length: 15 amino acids. Germline CDR1 reads SGHNT; CDR2 reads YYREEE (reference sequence). J gave up 2 bases and V 5 bases, and 5 bases lay outside the gene matches. CDR3: CASRTGTSGQETQYF. CDR3 sequence (DNA): TGTGCCAGCAGAACCGGGACTAGCGGACAAGAGACCCAGTACTTC.

This chain joins TRBV2 and TRBJ1-3; D remains ambiguous. The CDR3 spans 13 residues. Germline CDR1 SNHLY, CDR2 FYNNEI. Trimming stripped 7 bases from V and 5 bases from J, with 12 bases between. CDR3 DNA sequence: TGTGCCAGCACGAAGGGTGGAAGAAACACCATATATTTT. Encoded protein: CASTKGGRNTIYF.

CDR3 sequence reads: CAISGGTGSYEQYF. CDR3 in DNA: TGTGCCATCAGTGGAGGGACAGGGTCCTACGAGCAGTACTTC. The chain couples TRBV10-3 to TRBJ2-7; TRBD1 matches at 9 bases. Per the germline V gene, CDR1 is ENHRY and CDR2 is SYGVKD. J was trimmed by 1 base and V by 4 bases; bases with no gene match: 2. The CDR3 has 14 residues.

The V and J genes are TRBV4-3 and TRBJ1-2, with D hard to call. V dropped 0 bases and J dropped 1 base, with 15 bases sitting between them. The germline gives CDR1 LGHNA, CDR2 YSLEER. This CDR3 has 17 residues. The CDR3 DNA is TGCGCCAGCAGCCAAGATATCGGCGGCAAATTTAACTATGGCTACACCTTC. Translating gives CASSQDIGGKFNYGYTF.

This clone has a single count. This rearrangement joins TRBV5-1 to TRBJ2-5; maybe TRBD2 (7 bases). With 0 bases removed from V and 1 base from J, the gap between germline ends came to 10 bases. The CDR3 has 15 amino acids. From germline, CDR1 is SGHRS and CDR2 YFSETQ. This CDR3 is CASSLAGGPQETQYF. CDR3 nucleotide sequence: TGCGCCAGCAGCTTGGCCGGGGGGCCCCAAGAGACCCAGTACTTC.

The chain combines TRBV4-2 with TRBJ1-3; 7 nucleotides agree with TRBD1. From germline, CDR1 is LGHNA and CDR2 YNFKEQ. The CDR3 loop spans 16 amino acids. Trimming removed 1 base from V and 4 bases from J; junction bases left unmatched: 7. CDR3 sequence reads: CASSQVYGQEGNTIYF. The CDR3, as DNA: TGTGCCAGCAGCCAAGTATATGGACAGGAGGGAAACACCATATATTTT.